This T cell receptor (beta chain) came from a study of shared clonotypes between healthy human individuals. General observations from the study: Shared clonotypes across all four donors exceeded non-shared ones in generation probability. The sampled material consisted only of blood, and tissue repertoires are likely to differ.

Only in-frame clones appear in the TCRdb table, and some are missing; sequencing was by immunoSEQ multiplex PCR. The table shows 2 million to 2.5 million clones, with around 95% occurring only once. As for this clone: Its antigen is unknown.

Losses at the gene ends were 0 bases for V and 7 bases for J; bases not matched to a gene: 5. The V gene's germline CDR1 is LGHNA and CDR2 YSLEER. This CDR3 region has 14 residues. This TCR was recovered from a man aged 18 to 35 in good health. The specimen sequenced was naive CD4+ T cells sorted from blood. Subset here: CD45RA+ positively selected. The chain has TRBV4-3 and TRBJ2-5, with 7 bases aligning to TRBD2. CDR3 sequence reads: CASSQDSGGMTQYF. The CDR3 DNA sequence: TGCGCCAGCAGCCAAGATTCGGGGGGTATGACCCAGTACTTC.